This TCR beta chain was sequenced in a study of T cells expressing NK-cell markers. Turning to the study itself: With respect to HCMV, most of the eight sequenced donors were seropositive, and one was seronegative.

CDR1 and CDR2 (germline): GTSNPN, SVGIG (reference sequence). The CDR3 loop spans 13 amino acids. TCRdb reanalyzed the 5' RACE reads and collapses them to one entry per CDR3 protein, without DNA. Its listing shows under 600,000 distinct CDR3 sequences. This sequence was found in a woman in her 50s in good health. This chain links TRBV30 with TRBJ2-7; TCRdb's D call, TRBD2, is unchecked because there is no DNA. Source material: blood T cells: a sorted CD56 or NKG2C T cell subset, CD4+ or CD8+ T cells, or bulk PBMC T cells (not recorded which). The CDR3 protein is CAWLTSGRDEQYF. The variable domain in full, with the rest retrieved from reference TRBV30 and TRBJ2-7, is SQTIHQWPATLVQPVGSPLSLECTVEGTSNPNLYWYRQAAGRGLQLLFYSVGIGQISSEVPQNLSASRPQDRQFILSSKKLLLSDSGFYLCAWLTSGRDEQYFGPGTRLTVT.